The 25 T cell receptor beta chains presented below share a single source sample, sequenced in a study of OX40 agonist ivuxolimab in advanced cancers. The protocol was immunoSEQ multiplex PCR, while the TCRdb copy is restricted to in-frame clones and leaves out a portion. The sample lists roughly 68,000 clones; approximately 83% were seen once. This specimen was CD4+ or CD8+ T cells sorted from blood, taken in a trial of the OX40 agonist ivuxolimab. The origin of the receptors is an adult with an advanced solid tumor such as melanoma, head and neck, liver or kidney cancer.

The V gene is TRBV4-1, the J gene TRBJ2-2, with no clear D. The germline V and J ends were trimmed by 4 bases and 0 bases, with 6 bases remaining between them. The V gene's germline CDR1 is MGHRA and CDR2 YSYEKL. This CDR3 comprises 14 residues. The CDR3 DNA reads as TGCGCCAGCAGCCGGGAATCGAACACCGGGGAGCTGTTTTTT. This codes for CASSRESNTGELFF.

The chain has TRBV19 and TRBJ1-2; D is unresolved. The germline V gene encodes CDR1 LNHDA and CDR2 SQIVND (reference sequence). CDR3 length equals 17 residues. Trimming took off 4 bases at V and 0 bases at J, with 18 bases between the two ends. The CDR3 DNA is TGTGCCAGTAGTAACCCCTTGGCAACTACTGCTAACTATGGCTACACCTTC. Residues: CASSNPLATTANYGYTF.

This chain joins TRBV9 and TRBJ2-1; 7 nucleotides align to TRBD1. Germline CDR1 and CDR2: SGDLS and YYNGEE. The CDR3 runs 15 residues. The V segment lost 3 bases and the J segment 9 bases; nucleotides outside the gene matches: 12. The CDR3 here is CASSANPGQAGEQFF. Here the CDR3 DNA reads TGTGCCAGCAGCGCAAACCCCGGACAGGCCGGTGAGCAGTTCTTC. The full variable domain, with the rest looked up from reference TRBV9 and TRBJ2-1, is DSGVTQTPKHLITATGQRVTLRCSPRSGDLSVYWYQQSLDQGLQFLIQYYNGEERAKGNILERFSAQQFPDLHSELNLSSLELGDSALYFCASSANPGQAGEQFFGPGTRLTVL.

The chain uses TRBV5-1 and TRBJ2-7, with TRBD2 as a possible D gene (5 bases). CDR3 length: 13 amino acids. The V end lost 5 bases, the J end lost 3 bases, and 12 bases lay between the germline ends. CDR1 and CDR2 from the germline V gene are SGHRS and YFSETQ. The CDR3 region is CASRTTSGYEQYF. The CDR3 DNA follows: TGCGCCAGCAGAACCACTAGTGGCTACGAGCAGTACTTC.

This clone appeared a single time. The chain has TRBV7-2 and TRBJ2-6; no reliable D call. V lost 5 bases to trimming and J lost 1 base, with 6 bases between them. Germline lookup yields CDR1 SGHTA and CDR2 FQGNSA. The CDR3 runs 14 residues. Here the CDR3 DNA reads TGTGCCAGCAGCCCAGGTTCTGGGGCCAACGTCCTGACTTTC. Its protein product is CASSPGSGANVLTF. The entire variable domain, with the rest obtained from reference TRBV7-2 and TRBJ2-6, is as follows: GAGVSQSPSNKVTEKGKDVELRCDPISGHTALYWYRQSLGQGLEFLIYFQGNSAPDKSGLPSDRFSAERTGGSVSTLTIQRTQQEDSAVYLCASSPGSGANVLTFGAGSRLTVL.

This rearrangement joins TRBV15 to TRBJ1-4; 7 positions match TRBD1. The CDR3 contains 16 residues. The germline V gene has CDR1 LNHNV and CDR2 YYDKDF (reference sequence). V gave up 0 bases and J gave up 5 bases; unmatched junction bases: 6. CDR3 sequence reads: CATSRDTTGRNEKLFF. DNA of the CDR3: TGTGCCACCAGCAGAGATACGACAGGGCGAAATGAAAAACTGTTTTTT.

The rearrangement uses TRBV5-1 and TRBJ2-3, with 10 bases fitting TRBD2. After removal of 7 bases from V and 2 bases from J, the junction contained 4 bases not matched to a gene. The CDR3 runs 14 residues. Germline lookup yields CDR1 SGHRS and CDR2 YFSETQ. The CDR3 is CASSLAGDTDTQYF. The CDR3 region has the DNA TGCGCCAGCTCCCTAGCGGGGGACACAGATACGCAGTATTTT.

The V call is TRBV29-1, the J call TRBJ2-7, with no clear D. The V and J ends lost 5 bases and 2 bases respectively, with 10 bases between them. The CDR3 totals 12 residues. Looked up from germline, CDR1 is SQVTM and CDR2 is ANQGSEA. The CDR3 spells CSVQHVAYEQYF. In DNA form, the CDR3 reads TGCAGCGTTCAACACGTAGCCTACGAGCAGTACTTC.

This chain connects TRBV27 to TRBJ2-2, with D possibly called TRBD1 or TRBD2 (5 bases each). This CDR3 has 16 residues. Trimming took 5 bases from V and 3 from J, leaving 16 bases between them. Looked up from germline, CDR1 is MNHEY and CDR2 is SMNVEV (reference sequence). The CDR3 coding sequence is TGTGCCAGCAGTCCCAGGACACGAGGGGACACCGGGGAGCTGTTTTTT. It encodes CASSPRTRGDTGELFF.

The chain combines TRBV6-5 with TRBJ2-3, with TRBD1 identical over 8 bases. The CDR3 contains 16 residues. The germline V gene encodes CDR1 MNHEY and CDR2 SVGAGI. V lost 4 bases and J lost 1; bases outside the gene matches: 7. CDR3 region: CASSLTGAFGTDTQYF. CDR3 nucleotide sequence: TGTGCCAGCAGTTTGACAGGGGCTTTTGGCACAGATACGCAGTATTTT.

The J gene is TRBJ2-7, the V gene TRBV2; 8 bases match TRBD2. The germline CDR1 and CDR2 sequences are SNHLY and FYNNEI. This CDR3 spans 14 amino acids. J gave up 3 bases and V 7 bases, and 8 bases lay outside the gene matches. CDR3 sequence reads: CASNTVTSGYEQYF. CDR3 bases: TGTGCCAGCAATACCGTCACTAGCGGCTACGAGCAGTACTTC.

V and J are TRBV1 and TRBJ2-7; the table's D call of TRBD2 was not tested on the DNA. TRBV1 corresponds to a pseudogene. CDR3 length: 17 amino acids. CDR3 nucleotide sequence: TGCACCAGCAGCCAAGTTCCACTAGCGGGGGCCCTTTGGGAGCAGTACTTC. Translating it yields CTSSQVPLAGALWEQYF.

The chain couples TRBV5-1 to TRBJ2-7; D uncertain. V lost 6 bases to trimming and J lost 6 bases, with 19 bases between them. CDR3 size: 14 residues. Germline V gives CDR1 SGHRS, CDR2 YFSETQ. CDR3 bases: TGCGCCAGCAAAAACCAACATGAGATAGGCGAGCAGTACTTC. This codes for CASKNQHEIGEQYF.

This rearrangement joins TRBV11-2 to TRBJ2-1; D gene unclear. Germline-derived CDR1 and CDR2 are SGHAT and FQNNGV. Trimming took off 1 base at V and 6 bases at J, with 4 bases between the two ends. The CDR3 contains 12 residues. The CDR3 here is CASSLVSNEQFF. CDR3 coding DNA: TGTGCCAGCAGCTTAGTGAGCAATGAGCAGTTCTTC.

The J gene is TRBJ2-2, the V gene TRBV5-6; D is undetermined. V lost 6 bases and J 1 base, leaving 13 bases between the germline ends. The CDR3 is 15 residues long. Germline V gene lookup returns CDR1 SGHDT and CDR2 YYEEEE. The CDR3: CASIFGWQNTGELFF. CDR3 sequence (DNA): TGTGCCAGCATTTTTGGGTGGCAGAACACCGGGGAGCTGTTTTTT.

CDR3 in DNA: TGCAGCGTTGAAGGCAGGGGAGGCACCGGGGAGCTGTTTTTT. It codes for CSVEGRGGTGELFF. The V and J genes are TRBV29-1 and TRBJ2-2; D assignment may be TRBD1 or TRBD2 (6 bases each). Deletions cut 1 base from V and 4 bases from J, with 10 bases between. The CDR3 is made up of 14 amino acids. The V gene's germline CDR1 is SQVTM and CDR2 ANQGSEA.

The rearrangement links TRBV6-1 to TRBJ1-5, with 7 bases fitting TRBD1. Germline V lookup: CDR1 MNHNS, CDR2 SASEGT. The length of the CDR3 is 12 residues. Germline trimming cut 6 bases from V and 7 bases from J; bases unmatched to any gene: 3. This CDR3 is CASSQGGQPQHF. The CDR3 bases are TGTGCCAGCAGCCAAGGGGGCCAGCCCCAGCATTTT.

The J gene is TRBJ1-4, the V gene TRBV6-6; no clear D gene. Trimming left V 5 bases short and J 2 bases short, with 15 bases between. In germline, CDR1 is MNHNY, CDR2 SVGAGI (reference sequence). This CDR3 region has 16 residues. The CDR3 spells CASSTGKTTTNEKLFF. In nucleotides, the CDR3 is TGTGCCAGCAGTACCGGTAAAACAACGACTAATGAAAAACTGTTTTTT.

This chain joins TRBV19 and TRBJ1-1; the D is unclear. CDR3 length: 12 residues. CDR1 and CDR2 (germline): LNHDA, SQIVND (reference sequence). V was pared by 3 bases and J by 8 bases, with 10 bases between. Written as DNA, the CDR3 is TGTGCCAGTAGTATGTACGGGTCGGAAGCTTTCTTT. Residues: CASSMYGSEAFF.

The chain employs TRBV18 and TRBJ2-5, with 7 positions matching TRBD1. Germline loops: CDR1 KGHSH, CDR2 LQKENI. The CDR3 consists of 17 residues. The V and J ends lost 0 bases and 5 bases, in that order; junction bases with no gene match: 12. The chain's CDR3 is CASSPPVGGFGGETQYF. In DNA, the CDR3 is TGTGCCAGCTCACCACCGGTAGGGGGCTTCGGTGGTGAGACCCAGTACTTC.

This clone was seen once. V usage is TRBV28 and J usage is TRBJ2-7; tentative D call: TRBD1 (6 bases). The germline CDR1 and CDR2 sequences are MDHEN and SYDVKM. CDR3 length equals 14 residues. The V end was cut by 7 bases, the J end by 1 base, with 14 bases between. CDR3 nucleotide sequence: TGTGCCAGCACCCACGGGACACTGTCCTACGAGCAGTACTTC. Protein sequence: CASTHGTLSYEQYF.

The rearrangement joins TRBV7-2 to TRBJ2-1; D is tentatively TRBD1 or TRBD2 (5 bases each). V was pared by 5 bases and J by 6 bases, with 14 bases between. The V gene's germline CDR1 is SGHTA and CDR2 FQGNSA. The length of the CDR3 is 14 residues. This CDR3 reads CASSARESRNEQFF. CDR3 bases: TGTGCCAGCAGCGCCAGGGAGTCTCGCAATGAGCAGTTCTTC.

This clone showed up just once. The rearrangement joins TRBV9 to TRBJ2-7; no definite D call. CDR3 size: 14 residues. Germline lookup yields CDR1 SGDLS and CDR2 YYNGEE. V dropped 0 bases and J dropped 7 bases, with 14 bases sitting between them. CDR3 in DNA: TGTGCCAGCAGCGTAGCAAGTGAGCCCAGGGAGCAGTACTTC. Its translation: CASSVASEPREQYF.

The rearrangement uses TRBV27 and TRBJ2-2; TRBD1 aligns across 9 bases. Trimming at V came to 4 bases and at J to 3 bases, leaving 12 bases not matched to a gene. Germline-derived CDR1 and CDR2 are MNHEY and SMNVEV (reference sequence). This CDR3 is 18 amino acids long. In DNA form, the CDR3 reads TGTGCCAGCAGTTCGACCACCGGGACAGGGTTGGACACCGGGGAGCTGTTTTTT. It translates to CASSSTTGTGLDTGELFF.

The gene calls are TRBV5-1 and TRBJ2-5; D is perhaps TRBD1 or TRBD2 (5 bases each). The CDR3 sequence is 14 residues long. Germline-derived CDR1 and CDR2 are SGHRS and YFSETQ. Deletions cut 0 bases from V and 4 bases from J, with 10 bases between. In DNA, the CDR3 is TGCGCCAGCAGCTTGGGTCCGGGGCCAGAGACCCAGTACTTC. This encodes CASSLGPGPETQYF.